This T cell receptor beta chain was found in a study of blood T cell repertoires in COVID-19. This CDR3 contains 14 residues. V lost 2 bases, J lost 5 bases, and 10 bases lay in between. The germline V gene encodes CDR1 SNHLY and CDR2 FYNNEI. Sequencing was performed with immunoSEQ multiplex PCR; in TCRdb, only in-frame clones are kept and a portion is missing. This table has around 70,000 clones, 88% appearing once. Sequenced input: peripheral blood. The J gene is TRBJ1-5, the V gene TRBV2; D gene unclear. The TCR comes from a woman of 80 years or more with active or convalescent COVID-19. CDR3 region: CASSETYGDQPQHF. CDR3 nucleotide sequence: TGTGCCAGCAGTGAAACTTACGGTGATCAGCCCCAGCATTTT.